These 16 T cell receptor beta chains originate from one sample sequenced in a study of T cell repertoires in cytomegalovirus infection (dated 2019 in TCRdb). The reads were generated on an Illumina HiSeq 1500. Through fastp at Q25 and MiXCR, TCRdb rebuilt clones from the public reads, retaining in-frame beta chains. Rows with a matching CDR3 protein are joined into one entry that keeps the most common DNA and genes. The sample includes roughly 230,000 distinct CDR3 sequences, with approximately 22% observed a single time. Over 15% of the sample comes from the top ten. Specimen: CD8+ T cells from PBMCs. These receptors all come from a human donor in good health (CMV status not recorded). Some clones in this sample may be carry-over from other donors' samples.

At least ten counts were recorded for this clonotype. DNA of the CDR3: TGTGCCAGCAGCTTGGAGGGAAACACCATATATTTT. Its protein is CASSLEGNTIYF. The chain joins TRBV7-8 to TRBJ1-3; D is unresolved. CDR3 length equals 12 residues. Germline V gene data show CDR1 as SGHVS and CDR2 as FQNEAQ. V was cut by 3 bases and J by 4 bases, with 4 bases left in between. Looking up the rest from reference TRBV7-8 and TRBJ1-3 gives the full variable domain: GAGVSQSPRYKVAKRGQDVALRCDPISGHVSLFWYQQALGQGPEFLTYFQNEAQLDKSGLPSDRFFAERPEGSVSTLKIQRTQQEDSAVYLCASSLEGNTIYFGEGSWLTVV.

A few counts support this clonotype. V is TRBV6-2 or TRBV6-3 and J is TRBJ2-3; D is tentatively TRBD1 or TRBD2 (5 bases each). Germline CDR1 reads MNHEY; CDR2 reads SVGEGT. Trimming left V 5 bases short and J 2 bases short, with 11 bases between. This CDR3 region has 14 residues. The CDR3 loop reads CASSPGRHTDTQYF. For the CDR3, the DNA is TGTGCCAGCAGTCCGGGACGGCACACAGATACGCAGTATTTT.

This clonotype was detected only a few times. The genes are TRBV28 and TRBJ1-6, with no clear D. The CDR3 runs 17 residues. Germline V CDR1 and CDR2: MDHEN, SYDVKM. V shed 7 bases and J shed 0 bases, with 16 bases lying between them. DNA for the CDR3: TGTGCCAGCACCCCTGGCCGAAAGAGCTCCTATAATTCACCCCTCCACTTT. Amino acids: CASTPGRKSSYNSPLHF.

V gene TRBV6-2 or TRBV6-3 combines with J gene TRBJ2-7, with 8 nucleotides matching TRBD2. In germline, CDR1 is MNHEY, CDR2 SVGEGT. CDR3 length equals 14 residues. The junction had 10 bases not matched to a gene; V was cut back by 8 bases and J by 4 bases. The chain's CDR3 is CASGNGGAGYEQYF. In nucleotides, the CDR3 is TGTGCCAGCGGGAACGGGGGGGCGGGGTACGAGCAGTACTTC.

The gene calls are TRBV2 and TRBJ1-1; D is possibly TRBD1 (5 bases). V lost 1 base to trimming and J lost 0 bases, with 15 bases between them. Germline V gene data show CDR1 as SNHLY and CDR2 as FYNNEI. The CDR3 loop spans 17 amino acids. The CDR3 DNA reads TGTGCCAGCAGTGAAGAACGAATGACAGTACTGAACACTGAAGCTTTCTTT. It is translated as CASSEERMTVLNTEAFF.

This clonotype appeared once. This chain links TRBV2 with TRBJ2-1, with 11 positions matching TRBD2. CDR1 is SNHLY and CDR2 is FYNNEI in the germline V gene. The CDR3 is 17 residues long. Losses at the gene ends were 6 bases for V and 4 bases for J; bases not matched to a gene: 11. The CDR3 sequence: CASSLGALAGGYNEQFF. As DNA, the CDR3 is TGTGCCAGCAGCTTGGGGGCTCTAGCGGGGGGATACAATGAGCAGTTCTTC. The whole variable domain, remainder taken from reference TRBV2 and TRBJ2-1, is EPEVTQTPSHQVTQMGQEVILRCVPISNHLYFYWYRQILGQKVEFLVSFYNNEISEKSEIFDDQFSVERPDGSNFTLKIRSTKLEDSAMYFCASSLGALAGGYNEQFFGPGTRLTVL.

To note about this clonotype: A junction end diverges from the germline sequence, so it may reflect a read error. The chain combines TRBV20-1 with TRBJ2-3; 8 bases fit TRBD1. The CDR3 totals 15 residues. Germline CDR1 is DFQATT and CDR2 is SNEGSKA (reference sequence). DNA of the CDR3: TGCAGTCCTAGTTCCCGGCAGGGGGCCACAGATACGCAGTATTTT. This codes for CSPSSRQGATDTQYF.

In this sample, this clonotype turned up many times. The rearrangement links TRBV7-9 to TRBJ2-7, with 10 bases fitting TRBD1. The J segment lost 3 bases and the V segment lost 0 bases, leaving 5 bases of the junction unmatched. Germline V gene lookup returns CDR1 SEHNR and CDR2 FQNEAQ (reference sequence). This CDR3 spans 16 amino acids. The CDR3 DNA sequence: TGTGCCAGCAGCTTAGCAGGGACAGGGGATAACTACGAGCAGTACTTC. The encoded protein is CASSLAGTGDNYEQYF.

This clonotype occurred a few times. The chain is built from TRBV28 and TRBJ2-7; D is possibly TRBD1 or TRBD2 (5 bases each). Per germline, CDR1 MDHEN and CDR2 SYDVKM. The CDR3 extends over 12 amino acids. V was trimmed by 5 bases and J by 9 bases, leaving 14 bases between them. The CDR3 DNA reads as TGTGCCAGCAGTCCACCGGGGCCGGTGCAGTACTTC. Protein product: CASSPPGPVQYF.

This clonotype was seen ten or more times. The rearrangement joins TRBV7-2 to TRBJ2-3; TRBD1 agrees at 8 bases. Germline CDR1 reads SGHTA; CDR2 reads FQGNSA. Trimming at V came to 3 bases and at J to 14 bases, leaving 22 bases not matched to a gene. This CDR3 contains 17 residues. CDR3 loop: CASSFGTRGRFWSLRYF. CDR3 bases: TGTGCCAGCAGCTTTGGTACCAGGGGGCGCTTTTGGAGTCTGCGGTATTTT. Complete variable domain (other parts from reference TRBV7-2 and TRBJ2-3): GAGVSQSPSNKVTEKGKDVELRCDPISGHTALYWYRQSLGQGLEFLIYFQGNSAPDKSGLPSDRFSAERTGGSVSTLTIQRTQQEDSAVYLCASSFGTRGRFWSLRYFGPGTRLTVL.

V usage is TRBV28 and J usage is TRBJ2-7, with D possibly called TRBD1 or TRBD2 (6 bases each). The germline CDR1 and CDR2 sequences are MDHEN and SYDVKM. V was shortened by 3 bases and J by 6 bases, with 9 bases between the two germline ends. This CDR3 has 12 amino acids. Written as DNA, the CDR3 is TGTGCCAGCAGTTTCGGAGGGGGCGAGCAGTACTTC. Its protein is CASSFGGGEQYF.

V gene TRBV7-8 combines with J gene TRBJ2-7; TRBD1 is a possible D gene (5 bases). Trimming pared 5 bases from V and 5 bases from J, leaving 16 bases between. Germline V gene data show CDR1 as SGHVS and CDR2 as FQNEAQ. The CDR3 consists of 14 residues. The chain's CDR3 is CASSPPPQGNEQYF. The DNA of the CDR3 is TGTGCCAGCAGCCCACCTCCCCAGGGTAACGAGCAGTACTTC.

V and J are TRBV19 and TRBJ2-5; 10 bases agree with TRBD2. The CDR3 is made up of 15 amino acids. Germline trimming cut 6 bases from V and 3 bases from J; bases unmatched to any gene: 7. Germline CDR1 and CDR2: LNHDA and SQIVND (reference sequence). Written as DNA, the CDR3 is TGTGCCAGTAGCCTGACTAGCGGGCCAAAAGAGACCCAGTACTTC. Protein: CASSLTSGPKETQYF.

The sample holds many counts of this clonotype. The chain uses TRBV11-2 and TRBJ2-3, with 8 bases aligning to TRBD1. In germline, CDR1 is SGHAT, CDR2 FQNNGV. CDR3 length equals 16 residues. The trim removed 5 bases at V and 2 bases at J, leaving 9 bases unmatched. The CDR3 region is CASSLISGGNTDTQYF. The CDR3 DNA reads TGTGCCAGCAGCCTCATTTCAGGGGGCAACACAGATACGCAGTATTTT.

This clonotype occurred a few times. The rearrangement uses TRBV4-1 and TRBJ2-1; D perhaps matches TRBD2 (5 bases). The CDR3 has 16 amino acids. V gave up 3 bases and J gave up 5 bases, with 17 bases separating them. Germline V gene lookup returns CDR1 MGHRA and CDR2 YSYEKL. The DNA of the CDR3 is TGCGCCAGCAGCCAGCCAACGACCGGGATACACAATGAGCAGTTCTTC. Its translation is CASSQPTTGIHNEQFF.

V gene TRBV24-1 combines with J gene TRBJ2-5; the match to TRBD1 covers 9 bases. The CDR3 loop spans 17 amino acids. Germline V lookup: CDR1 KGHDR, CDR2 SFDVKD. J was trimmed by 2 bases and V by 2 bases; bases with no gene match: 8. The CDR3, as DNA: TGTGCCACCAGTGATTCACGGACAGGGGCCTTTCAAGAGACCCAGTACTTC. It encodes CATSDSRTGAFQETQYF.